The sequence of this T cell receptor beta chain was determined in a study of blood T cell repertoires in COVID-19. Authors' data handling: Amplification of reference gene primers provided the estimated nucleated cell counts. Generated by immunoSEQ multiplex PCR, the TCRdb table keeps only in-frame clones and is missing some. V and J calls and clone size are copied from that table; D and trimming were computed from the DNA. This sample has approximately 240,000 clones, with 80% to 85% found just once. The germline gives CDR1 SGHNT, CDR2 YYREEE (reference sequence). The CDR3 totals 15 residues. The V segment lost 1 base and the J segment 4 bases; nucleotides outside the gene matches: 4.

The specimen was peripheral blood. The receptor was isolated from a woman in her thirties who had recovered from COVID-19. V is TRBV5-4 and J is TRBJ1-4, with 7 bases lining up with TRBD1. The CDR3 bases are TGTGCCAGCAGCTTGTTCGGGACAGTTAATGAAAAACTGTTTTTT. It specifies CASSLFGTVNEKLFF.